These 20 T cell receptor beta chains came from one sample sequenced in a study of blood T cell repertoires in COVID-19. Profiled with immunoSEQ multiplex PCR; TCRdb holds only in-frame clones, not every one. This table holds about 270,000 clones, approximately 86% found once. The sequenced material came from peripheral blood. These receptors were taken from a woman aged 55-70 years who had recovered from COVID-19.

V usage is TRBV19 and J usage is TRBJ2-7, with D hard to call. The germline gives CDR1 LNHDA, CDR2 SQIVND (reference sequence). There are 15 residues in the CDR3. Trimming removed 5 bases from V and 2 bases from J, with 16 bases in between. For the CDR3, the DNA is TGTGCCAGTAGTCCCGGCAGACTCCGAACCTACGAGCAGTACTTC. It encodes CASSPGRLRTYEQYF.

This rearrangement joins TRBV6-5 to TRBJ2-7; 8 nucleotides align to TRBD1. The CDR3 contains 13 residues. Germline V lookup: CDR1 MNHEY, CDR2 SVGAGI. V was clipped by 6 bases and J by 5 bases; unmatched bases: 6. DNA of the CDR3: TGTGCCAGCAGCAGGACAGGGAGAGACGAGCAGTACTTC. The encoded protein is CASSRTGRDEQYF.

The chain links TRBV2 to TRBJ1-4, with TRBD1 matching 9 bases. Germline lookup yields CDR1 SNHLY and CDR2 FYNNEI. Unmatched junction bases numbered 12, after V lost 8 bases and J lost 2 bases. The CDR3 is made up of 17 amino acids. Written as DNA, the CDR3 is TGTGCCAGCGGGAGTGGACAGGGGCGCGGGACTAATGAAAAACTGTTTTTT. Residues: CASGSGQGRGTNEKLFF.

This clone was found once. The chain has TRBV6-5 and TRBJ2-1; tentative D call: TRBD1 (6 bases). CDR3 length equals 15 residues. Germline CDR1 reads MNHEY; CDR2 reads SVGAGI. Trimming shortened V by 0 bases and J by 4 bases, and 10 bases separated the two germline ends. CDR3 region: CASSYSGTQYNEQFF. In DNA form, the CDR3 reads TGTGCCAGCAGTTACTCCGGGACACAATACAATGAGCAGTTCTTC.

The chain couples TRBV27 to TRBJ2-1; 9 bases align to TRBD2. CDR1 and CDR2 from the germline V gene are MNHEY and SMNVEV (reference sequence). V lost 2 bases to trimming and J lost 6 bases; unmatched junction nucleotides: 5. There are 15 residues in the CDR3. In nucleotides, the CDR3 is TGTGCCAGCAGTTTAGCGGGGGGGCATAGCAATGAGCAGTTCTTC. Translation gives CASSLAGGHSNEQFF.

The gene calls are TRBV19 and TRBJ1-5; 10 nucleotides line up with TRBD1. Trimming removed 4 bases from V and 7 bases from J; junction bases left unmatched: 7. Germline V gene sequence: CDR1 LNHDA, CDR2 SQIVND (reference sequence). The CDR3 loop spans 15 amino acids. The CDR3: CASSTRDRGGQPQHF. CDR3 coding DNA: TGTGCCAGTAGTACGCGGGACAGGGGAGGGCAGCCCCAGCATTTT.

This chain joins TRBV28 and TRBJ1-2; 8 bases line up with TRBD1. The length of the CDR3 is 14 residues. Looked up from germline, CDR1 is MDHEN and CDR2 is SYDVKM. Trimming at V came to 10 bases and at J to 4 bases, leaving 11 bases not matched to a gene. The DNA for the CDR3 is TGTGCCACCCAGGCAGGGGGCAGGAGCTATGGCTACACCTTC. Its translation is CATQAGGRSYGYTF.

This clone was observed a single time. The gene calls are TRBV28 and TRBJ2-7; 7 bases align to TRBD2. Trimming took 8 bases from V and 2 from J; bases not matched to a gene: 15. The CDR3 length is 16 residues. The germline V gene has CDR1 MDHEN and CDR2 SYDVKM. The CDR3 sequence is CASGRLGAGSTYEQYF. The CDR3 coding sequence is TGTGCCAGCGGTCGGCTGGGAGCGGGGAGCACCTACGAGCAGTACTTC.

The chain links TRBV6-2 or TRBV6-3 to TRBJ1-1; 9 positions agree with TRBD1. Trimming at V came to 2 bases and at J to 0 bases, leaving 13 bases not matched to a gene. The germline gives CDR1 MNHEY, CDR2 SVGEGT. The CDR3 is 19 residues long. The CDR3 bases are TGTGCCAGCAGTTACGTCAACGGCGGGACAGGGAACATGAACACTGAAGCTTTCTTT. It codes for CASSYVNGGTGNMNTEAFF.

The chain carries TRBV25-1 and TRBJ2-7, with D perhaps matching TRBD1 (6 bases). The germline gives CDR1 MGHDK, CDR2 SYGVNS. The CDR3 is 13 amino acids. The V and J ends lost 7 bases and 1 base respectively, with 11 bases between them. This CDR3 reads CASTMGQSYEQYF. CDR3 bases: TGTGCCAGCACTATGGGACAATCCTACGAGCAGTACTTC.

The genes are TRBV4-2 and TRBJ1-2, with 7 positions matching TRBD1. The CDR3 has 15 residues. V trimming: 4 bases; J trimming: 3 bases; junction bases outside the gene matches: 8. The germline gives CDR1 LGHNA, CDR2 YNFKEQ. The CDR3 here is CASSRDTGADYGYTF. DNA for the CDR3: TGTGCCAGCAGCCGCGATACAGGGGCAGACTATGGCTACACCTTC.

The chain links TRBV4-3 to TRBJ2-7, with D possibly being TRBD2 (5 bases). CDR1 and CDR2 from the germline V gene are LGHNA and YSLEER. Between the trimmed V and J ends, which lost 1 base and 7 bases, there was a span of 14 bases. This CDR3 comprises 14 residues. DNA for the CDR3: TGCGCCAGCAGCCAAGTTTGGAGCGCGGGTGAGCAGTACTTC. This encodes CASSQVWSAGEQYF.

The chain is built from TRBV9 and TRBJ1-1; 8 bases align to TRBD1. The germline V gene has CDR1 SGDLS and CDR2 YYNGEE. V shed 0 bases, J shed 10 bases, and the junction held 8 bases outside the gene matches. The CDR3 spans 14 residues. CDR3 protein: CASSVEGQGRGAFF. In DNA, the CDR3 is TGTGCCAGCAGCGTAGAAGGACAGGGCAGGGGAGCTTTCTTT.

The rearrangement links TRBV2 to TRBJ2-3, with 10 bases fitting TRBD1. The length of the CDR3 is 14 residues. CDR1 SNHLY and CDR2 FYNNEI come from the germline V gene. V lost 8 bases, J lost 5 bases, and 7 bases stayed unmatched. This CDR3 reads CASGGQGLLDTQYF. In nucleotides, the CDR3 is TGTGCCAGCGGGGGACAGGGGCTTCTAGATACGCAGTATTTT.

The chain carries TRBV28 and TRBJ1-1; 7 positions agree with TRBD1. V was clipped by 4 bases and J by 5 bases; unmatched bases: 10. Germline CDR1 is MDHEN and CDR2 is SYDVKM. The length of the CDR3 is 15 residues. The CDR3 loop reads CASSSQQGFRTEAFF. As DNA, the CDR3 is TGTGCCAGCAGTTCTCAACAGGGGTTCAGGACTGAAGCTTTCTTT. The full variable domain, in which reference TRBV28 and TRBJ1-1 provide the parts outside the CDR3, is DVKVTQSSRYLVKRTGEKVFLECVQDMDHENMFWYRQDPGLGLRLIYFSYDVKMKEKGDIPEGYSVSREKKERFSLILESASTNQTSMYLCASSSQQGFRTEAFFGQGTRLTVV.

The V gene is TRBV6-2 or TRBV6-3, the J gene TRBJ1-5; no clear D. CDR3 length: 14 amino acids. V dropped 2 bases and J dropped 3 bases, with 8 bases sitting between them. Germline V gene data show CDR1 as MNHEY and CDR2 as SVGEGT. This chain's CDR3 is CASSYGAYNQPQHF. Written as DNA, the CDR3 is TGTGCCAGCAGTTACGGAGCTTACAATCAGCCCCAGCATTTT.

This chain links TRBV7-2 with TRBJ2-7, with D possibly TRBD2 on 6 matching bases. Deletions cut 5 bases from V and 0 bases from J, with 17 bases between. The CDR3 sequence is 16 residues long. Looked up from germline, CDR1 is SGHTA and CDR2 is FQGNSA. DNA of the CDR3: TGTGCCAGCAGCCTCCGGGACTCCGGTAGCTCCTACGAGCAGTACTTC. It codes for CASSLRDSGSSYEQYF.

This sequence joins TRBV11-3 and TRBJ1-1; 9 nucleotides match TRBD1. CDR1 and CDR2 from the germline V gene are SGHNT and YENEEA. The CDR3 contains 13 residues. Trimming cost V 8 bases and J 5 bases; bases outside gene matches: 6. Here the CDR3 DNA reads TGTGCCAGCGGGTGGGACAGGGATACTGAAGCTTTCTTT. This encodes CASGWDRDTEAFF.

The chain uses TRBV15 and TRBJ2-3; D might be TRBD2 (6 bases). CDR3 size: 17 residues. V dropped 2 bases and J dropped 4 bases, with 19 bases sitting between them. Germline V CDR1 and CDR2: LNHNV, YYDKDF (reference sequence). The CDR3 DNA follows: TGTGCCACCAGCAGATCCCTGGGTCAGACGGGGGCAGATACGCAGTATTTT. Amino acid sequence: CATSRSLGQTGADTQYF.

The CDR3 bases are TGTGCCAGCGGGGGGGCCGGGGAGACCCAGTACTTC. Its translation: CASGGAGETQYF. The V and J genes are TRBV28 and TRBJ2-5; D possibly corresponds to TRBD2 (7 bases). The CDR3 length is 12 residues. Trimming shortened V by 8 bases and J by 5 bases, and 12 bases separated the two germline ends. CDR1 and CDR2 (germline): MDHEN, SYDVKM.